These T cell receptor beta chains were read from a single sample in a study of blood T cell repertoires in COVID-19. This table comes from immunoSEQ multiplex PCR, and its TCRdb copy is limited to in-frame clones, with some not included. The sample has almost 250,000 clones, roughly 82% seen once; the top ten hold 5.5% to 6%. The sequenced material came from peripheral blood. The receptors come from an elderly woman with COVID-19, enrolled during active disease. Each CDR3 is given with its conserved first and last residue. The order of the fields is clone size, D gene, J gene, V gene, CDR3 DNA, CDR3 protein. D genes are given only for firm matches. For some rows the clone size is stated as once, few or many, or as a class when expanded; others skip it.

- TRBD1 TRBJ1-4 TRBV7-2 TGTGCCAGCAGCGGGGGGGACAGGAACTCGGAAAAACTGTTTTTT CASSGGDRNSEKLFF
- TRBD1 TRBJ1-6 TRBV5-1 TGCGCCAGCAGCTTGCAGGGGGCGAATTCACCCCTCCACTTT CASSLQGANSPLHF
- TRBD2 TRBJ2-5 TRBV5-8 TGTGCCAGCAGCGGGGGACTAGAAGAGACCCAGTACTTC CASSGGLEETQYF
- - TRBJ2-5 TRBV7-2 TGTGCCAGCAGCTTTACCCATCGGACAGTTGGGGAGACCCAGTACTTC CASSFTHRTVGETQYF
- TRBD1 TRBJ1-2 TRBV18 TGTGCCAGCTCACTTCAGGGACAGGGAGGCTACACCTTC CASSLQGQGGYTF
- - TRBJ2-7 TRBV28 TGTGCCAGCAGGGGGCAGGTTCGCTCCTACGAGCAGTACTTC CASRGQVRSYEQYF
- TRBD1 TRBJ1-2 TRBV28 TGTGCCAGCAGGAAGACAGGGGGCGGCGGCTACACCTTC CASRKTGGGGYTF
- - TRBJ2-3 TRBV7-2 TGTGCCAGCAGCGCCCAGATCGATACGCAGTATTTT CASSAQIDTQYF
- - TRBJ1-3 TRBV6-5 TGTGCCAGCAGTCAAACAGTGGTTGGAAACACCATATATTTT CASSQTVVGNTIYF
few TRBD1 TRBJ2-5 TRBV7-7 TGTGCTAGCAGCCGACGACAGGGGAACCAAGAGACCCAGTACTTC CASSRRQGNQETQYF
- TRBD2 TRBJ2-7 TRBV7-2 TGTGCCAGCAGCCGTGGACTAGCGGGGGGCTACGAGCAGTACTTC CASSRGLAGGYEQYF
- TRBD1 TRBJ2-1 TRBV5-1 TGCGCCAGCAGATCCGGGACAGGCTCCTACAATGAGCAGTTCTTC CASRSGTGSYNEQFF
once TRBD2 TRBJ2-2 TRBV5-1 TGCGCCAGCAGGTCAGAGGGAGGGACCGGGGAGCTGTTTTTT CASRSEGGTGELFF
- TRBD2 TRBJ2-3 TRBV5-1 TGCGCCAGCAGCTACACTAGCGGGGGGGCGAAAGATACGCAGTATTTT CASSYTSGGAKDTQYF
- TRBD2 TRBJ2-5 TRBV2 TGTGCCAGCAGTGACTGGGCTAGCGGGGGCCAAGAGACCCAGTACTTC CASSDWASGGQETQYF
- - TRBJ1-1 TRBV20-1 TGCAGTGCGAGGGACACGCCTGAAGCTTTCTTT CSARDTPEAFF
- TRBD2 TRBJ2-3 TRBV10-3 TGTGCCATCAGTCGAGCGGGGGGAGGAGATACGCAGTATTTT CAISRAGGGDTQYF
- - TRBJ2-1 TRBV6-6 TGTGCCAGCAGTTACATCCGGGACAATGAGCAGTTCTTC CASSYIRDNEQFF
- - TRBJ1-1 TRBV30 TGTGCCTGGAGCCCTCAACGGTCAGGGTGGGACACTGAAGCTTTCTTT CAWSPQRSGWDTEAFF
- TRBD1 TRBJ1-2 TRBV28 TGTGCCAGCAGTTCCTCCGGGACAGGGGTAAGAGATGGGAATGGCTACACCTTC CASSSSGTGVRDGNGYTF